This T cell receptor beta chain was sequenced in a study of CD4 and CD8 cells across lung adenocarcinoma regions. With regard to this clonotype: Sequence at one end of the junction differs from germline and may be a read error.

TCRdb independently ran MiXCR on the PCR reads; one entry per CDR3 protein. The sample has around 15,000 distinct CDR3 sequences, approximately 50% seen once. Germline V gene sequence: CDR1 MNHEY, CDR2 SMNVEV (reference sequence). The CDR3 has 16 amino acids. This receptor was taken from a female donor with lung adenocarcinoma. The CD4 and CD8 labels of this study may be unreliable. Sequenced: CD8+ T cells from the center of a lung tumor. The V call is TRBV27, the J call TRBJ2-3, with a tentative D call TRBD2 (7 bases). The CDR3 DNA reads TGTGCCAGCGGGGGTCTAGGGGGGAGGGGCACAGATACGCAGTATTTC. Its translation is CASGGLGGRGTDTQYF.